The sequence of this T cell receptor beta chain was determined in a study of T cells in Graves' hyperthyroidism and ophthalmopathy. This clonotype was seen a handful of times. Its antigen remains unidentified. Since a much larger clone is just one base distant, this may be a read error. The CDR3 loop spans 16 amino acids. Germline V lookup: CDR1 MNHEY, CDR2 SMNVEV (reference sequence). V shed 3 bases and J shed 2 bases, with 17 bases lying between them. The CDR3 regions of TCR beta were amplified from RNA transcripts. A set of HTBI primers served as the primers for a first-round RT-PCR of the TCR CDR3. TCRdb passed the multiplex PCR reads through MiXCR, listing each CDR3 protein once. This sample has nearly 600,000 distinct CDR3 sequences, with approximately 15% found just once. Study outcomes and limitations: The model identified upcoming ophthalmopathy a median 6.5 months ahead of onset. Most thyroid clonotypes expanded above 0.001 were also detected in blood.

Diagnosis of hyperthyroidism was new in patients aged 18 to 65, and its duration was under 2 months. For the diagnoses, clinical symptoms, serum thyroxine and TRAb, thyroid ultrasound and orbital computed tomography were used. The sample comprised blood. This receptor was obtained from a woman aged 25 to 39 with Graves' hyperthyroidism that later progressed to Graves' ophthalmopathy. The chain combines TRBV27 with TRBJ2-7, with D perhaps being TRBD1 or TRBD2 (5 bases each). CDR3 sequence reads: CASSFRGGTVAYEQYF. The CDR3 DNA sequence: TGTGCCAGCAGTTTCCGGGGTGGGACGGTGGCCTACGAGCAGTACTTC.